This T cell receptor (beta chain) was captured in a study of blood T cell repertoires in COVID-19. In the study overall: Samples of COVID-19 (acute and convalescent) were obtained from the United States, Italy and Spain.

The data were produced by immunoSEQ multiplex PCR, yet TCRdb's version contains in-frame clones alone and is incomplete. Seen here are more than 400,000 clones, 87% observed once, and the top ten hold roughly 0.7%. Participants came from 20 to 25 US areas, aged about 18 to 95 years. Cohort allocation depended upon clinical history that participants reported. Donors of Cohort 3 who recovered were those that had two negative PCRs, clearance, or symptom resolution. The germline V gene has CDR1 MNHNS and CDR2 SASEGT. This CDR3 has 16 amino acids. After removal of 3 bases from V and 5 bases from J, the junction contained 5 bases not matched to a gene.

This chain joins TRBV6-1 and TRBJ1-6; 9 positions match TRBD1. The sample was PBMCs or T cells enriched from blood (not recorded which). This clonotype was sampled from a woman aged 18-29 years who had recovered from COVID-19. DNA for the CDR3: TGTGCCAGCAGTGAGTGGGGGACAGGGAATAATTCACCCCTCCACTTT. Protein: CASSEWGTGNNSPLHF.